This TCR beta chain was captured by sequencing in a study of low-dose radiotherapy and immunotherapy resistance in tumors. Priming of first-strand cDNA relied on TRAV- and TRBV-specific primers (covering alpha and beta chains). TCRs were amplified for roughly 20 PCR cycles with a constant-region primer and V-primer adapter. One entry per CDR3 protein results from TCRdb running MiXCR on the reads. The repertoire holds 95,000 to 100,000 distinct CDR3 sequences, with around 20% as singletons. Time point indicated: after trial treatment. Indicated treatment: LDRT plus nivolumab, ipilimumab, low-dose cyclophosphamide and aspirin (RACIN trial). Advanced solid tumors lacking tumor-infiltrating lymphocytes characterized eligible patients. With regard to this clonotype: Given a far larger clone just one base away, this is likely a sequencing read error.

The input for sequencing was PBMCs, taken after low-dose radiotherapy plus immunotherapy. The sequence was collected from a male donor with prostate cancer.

The CDR3: CASSDRQSPYEQYF. CDR3 DNA: TGTGCCAGCAGTGACCGACAGAGCCCCTACGAGCAGTACTTC. V usage is TRBV6-5 and J usage is TRBJ2-7, with a possible D match to TRBD1 (5 bases). The length of the CDR3 is 14 residues. V lost 5 bases to trimming and J lost 2 bases, with 13 bases between them. Germline assignment: CDR1 MNHEY and CDR2 SVGAGI.